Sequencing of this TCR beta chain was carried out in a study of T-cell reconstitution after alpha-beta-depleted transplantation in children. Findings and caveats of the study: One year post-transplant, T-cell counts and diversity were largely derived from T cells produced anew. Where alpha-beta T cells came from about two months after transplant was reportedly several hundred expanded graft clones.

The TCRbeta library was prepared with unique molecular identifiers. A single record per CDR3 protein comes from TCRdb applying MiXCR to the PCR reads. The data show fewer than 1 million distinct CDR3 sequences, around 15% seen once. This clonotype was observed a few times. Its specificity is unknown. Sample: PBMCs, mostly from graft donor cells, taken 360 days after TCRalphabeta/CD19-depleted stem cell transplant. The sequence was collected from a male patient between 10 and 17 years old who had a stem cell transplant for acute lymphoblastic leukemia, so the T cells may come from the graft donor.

CDR3 sequence (DNA): TGTGCCAGCAGTTTGAGGGTGGAAGCTTTCTTT. Translated: CASSLRVEAFF. The rearrangement links TRBV28 to TRBJ1-1, with D unclear. Germline values: CDR1 MDHEN, CDR2 SYDVKM. The CDR3 contains 11 residues. Trimming took 3 bases from V and 8 from J, leaving 7 bases between them.